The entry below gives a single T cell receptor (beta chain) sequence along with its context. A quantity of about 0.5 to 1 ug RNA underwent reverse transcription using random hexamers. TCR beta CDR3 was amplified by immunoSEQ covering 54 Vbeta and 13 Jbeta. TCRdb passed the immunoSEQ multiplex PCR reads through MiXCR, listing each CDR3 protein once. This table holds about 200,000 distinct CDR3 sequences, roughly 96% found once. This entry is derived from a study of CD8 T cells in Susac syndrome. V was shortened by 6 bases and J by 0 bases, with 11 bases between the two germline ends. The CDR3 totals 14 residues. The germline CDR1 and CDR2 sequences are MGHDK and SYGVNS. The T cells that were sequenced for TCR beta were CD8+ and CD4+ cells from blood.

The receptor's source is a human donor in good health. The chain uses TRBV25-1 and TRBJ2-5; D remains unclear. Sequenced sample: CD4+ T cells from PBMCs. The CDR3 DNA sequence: TGTGCCAGCAGCGATCTATCGTACCAAGAGACCCAGTACTTC. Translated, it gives CASSDLSYQETQYF.